This T cell receptor beta chain emerged from a study of T cell responses to AZD1222 COVID-19 vaccine. Study findings and constraints: The CD4 TCRs associated with vaccination extended across spike and predominated at 160-218 and 743-854. The donors showed a predominance of white British ancestry and of females, with possible underestimation of clonal diversity. Sampled repertoires all dated from after the peak T cell response. Rises in breadth and depth of Spike-specific TCRs came after two AZD1222 doses.

As to this clone: Its antigen is undetermined.

In germline, CDR1 is SQVTM, CDR2 ANQGSEA. This CDR3 contains 13 residues. V lost 5 bases and J 4 bases, leaving 12 bases between the germline ends. Assay used: immunoSEQ multiplex PCR; TCRdb lists only in-frame clones, some missing. The data hold around 15,000 clones, with around four fifths observed a single time. The gene calls are TRBV29-1 and TRBJ2-1, with D unresolved. The receptor comes from an adult who received the AZD1222 COVID-19 vaccine. The sample in question was peripheral blood, obtained 28 days after the second AZD1222 dose. CDR3 DNA sequence: TGCAGCGTTCAGACCTCGGATTACAATGAGCAGTTCTTC. It codes for CSVQTSDYNEQFF.